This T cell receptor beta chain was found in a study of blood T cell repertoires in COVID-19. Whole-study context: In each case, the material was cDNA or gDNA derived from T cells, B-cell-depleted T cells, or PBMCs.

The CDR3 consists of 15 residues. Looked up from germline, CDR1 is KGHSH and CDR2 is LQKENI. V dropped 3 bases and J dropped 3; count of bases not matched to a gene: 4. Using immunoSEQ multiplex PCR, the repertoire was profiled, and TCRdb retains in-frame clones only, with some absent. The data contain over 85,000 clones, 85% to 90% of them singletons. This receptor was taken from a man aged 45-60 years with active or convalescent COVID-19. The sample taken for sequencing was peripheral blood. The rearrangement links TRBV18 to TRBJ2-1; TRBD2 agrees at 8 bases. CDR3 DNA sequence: TGTGCCAGCTCACCTCGGGAGGGGGGCTACAATGAGCAGTTCTTC. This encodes CASSPREGGYNEQFF.